The sequence of this T cell receptor beta chain was determined in a study of T cells in localized non-small cell lung cancer. Study-wide points: When the top 100 tumor clones were examined, a median approximately 59 of them also appeared in the adjacent lung, which was paired and uninvolved. Longer overall survival was associated with a higher density of T cells in the blood. Highest T cell clonality was seen in uninvolved adjacent lung, surpassing that measured in tumor.

The V end was cut by 5 bases, the J end by 2 bases, with 11 bases between. Germline assignment: CDR1 LNHDA and CDR2 SQIVND (reference sequence). This CDR3 has 14 amino acids. Comment on this clone: What it binds is not known.

Clones were read by immunoSEQ multiplex PCR, and TCRdb kept only the in-frame ones, dropping some. The sample has about 2,700 clones; 25% to 30% are singletons. Sequencing was performed on lung tumor tissue, taken before any cancer treatment. This clonotype was obtained from a woman aged 35 to 70 with stage III lung adenocarcinoma. The rearrangement joins TRBV19 to TRBJ2-3; no firm D call. CDR3 bases: TGTGCCAGTAGTGTCGGACCCTCCACAGATACGCAGTATTTT. Amino acid sequence: CASSVGPSTDTQYF.